Sequencing of this TCR beta chain was carried out in a study of T cell responses to AZD1222 COVID-19 vaccine. For the study at large: Second doses at about 4 or about 12 weeks were pooled.

To note about this clone: No antigen is known for it.

Study results and limitations: Two doses of AZD1222 preceded a rise in Spike-specific TCR breadth and depth.

Profiling relied on immunoSEQ multiplex PCR, and the TCRdb table lists in-frame clones only, not all of them. The sample shows around 66,000 clones, approximately 84% of them seen only once. Trimming removed 2 bases at V and 2 bases at J, with 11 bases between. This CDR3 comprises 14 residues. In germline, CDR1 is SGHRS, CDR2 YFSETQ. The TCR was taken from an adult in good health. The chain has TRBV5-1 and TRBJ2-7, with unresolved D. The sample here was peripheral blood, taken on day 0 of AZD1222 vaccination. The CDR3 DNA is TGCGCCAGCAGCTTTTGGACCGAGGCCTACGAGCAGTACTTC. It codes for CASSFWTEAYEQYF.